These 15 T cell receptor beta chains share one sample of origin, sequenced in a study of T cells in narcolepsy. Sequenced by immunoSEQ multiplex PCR; TCRdb stores in-frame clones only, minus some. This table holds under 2,500 clones, approximately 24% found once. These TCRs are of unknown antigen specificity. The sequencing sample was made of cultured CD4+ T cells from cerebrospinal fluid. All receptors come from a human donor with narcolepsy.

This clone was seen only a few times. A much larger clone lies one base from this, so it may be a read error. The chain recombines TRBV5-6 with TRBJ1-2; TRBD1 agrees at 11 bases. Looked up from germline, CDR1 is SGHDT and CDR2 is YYEEEE. The V segment lost 1 base and the J segment 7 bases; nucleotides outside the gene matches: 6. The CDR3 extends over 15 amino acids. CDR3 nucleotide sequence: TGTGCCAGCAGCTTGAGTCGGACAGGGGGCTTTGGCTACACCTTC. Protein sequence: CASSLSRTGGFGYTF.

A word on this clone: Given a much more abundant clone one base away, this may be a read error. V is TRBV25-1 and J is TRBJ2-7, with a tentative D call TRBD2 (6 bases). CDR3 length equals 13 residues. CDR1 is MGHDK and CDR2 is SYGVNS in the germline V gene. The DNA of the CDR3 is TGTGCCAGGAGTGGGGGGTTTCCCTACGAGCAGTACTTC. Amino acids: CARSGGFPYEQYF.

V usage is TRBV7-6 and J usage is TRBJ2-3, with TRBD2 matching 9 bases. This CDR3 comprises 15 residues. V was clipped by 7 bases and J by 4 bases; unmatched bases: 9. Germline CDR1 SGHVS, CDR2 FNYEAQ. DNA of the CDR3: TGTGCCAGCACCTTCCTCAGCGGGAGGCCAGATACGCAGTATTTT. Its translation: CASTFLSGRPDTQYF.

This clone was seen more than once but under ten times. The chain uses TRBV5-3 and TRBJ2-1; D remains unclear. TRBV5-3 is an ORF, with its function uncertain. This CDR3 is 14 amino acids long. The germline V and J ends were trimmed by 8 bases and 5 bases, with 17 bases remaining between them. For the CDR3, the DNA is TGTGCCAGCAGCCAAGGGATTCGGGACAATGAGCAGTTCTTC. Translating gives CASSQGIRDNEQFF.

This clone was seen a few times. This likely traces to a read error, being one base from a far larger clone. Other DNA sequences in the sample encode the same CDR3. The chain recombines TRBV18 with TRBJ1-4; D gene ambiguous. The CDR3 consists of 15 residues. Per the germline V gene, CDR1 is KGHSH and CDR2 is LQKENI. V was trimmed by 3 bases and J by 7 bases, leaving 15 bases between them. The CDR3 protein is CASSPPEGVSEKLFF. As DNA, the CDR3 is TGTGCCAGCTCACCGCCGGAAGGCGTGAGTGAAAAACTGTTTTTT.

About this clone itself: This likely traces to a read error, being one base from a far larger clone. The chain uses TRBV4-3 and TRBJ1-4, with D possibly TRBD1 on 5 matching bases. Trimming took 0 bases from V and 8 from J, leaving 13 bases between them. CDR3 length: 15 residues. Germline V gene data show CDR1 as LGHNA and CDR2 as YSLEER. The CDR3 DNA follows: TGCGCCAGCAGCCAAGATTTGAGGGGTAACGAAAAACTGTTTTTT. This translates into CASSQDLRGNEKLFF.

This clone came up a few times. A single base is all that separates this from a far larger clone, so a read error is likely. For the CDR3, the DNA is TGTGCCAGCAGCCGGACCCCGGGACAGGGCGTTACTAACTATGGCTACACCTTC. This gives the protein CASSRTPGQGVTNYGYTF. This rearrangement joins TRBV5-6 to TRBJ1-2, with TRBD1 matching over 9 bases. The V and J ends lost 4 bases and 0 bases, in that order; junction bases with no gene match: 13. CDR1 is SGHDT, CDR2 YYEEEE, per germline. The length of the CDR3 is 18 residues.

V and J are TRBV28 and TRBJ2-7; 11 bases line up with TRBD1. The J segment lost 3 bases and the V segment lost 6 bases, leaving 4 bases of the junction unmatched. This CDR3 is built from 14 residues. Per the germline V gene, CDR1 is MDHEN and CDR2 is SYDVKM. The CDR3 nucleotides read TGTGCCAGCAGCGTGGGACAGGGGGGCTACGAGCAGTACTTC. It encodes CASSVGQGGYEQYF.

This clone is medium-sized. V usage is TRBV28 and J usage is TRBJ2-3; the match to TRBD2 covers 8 bases. The CDR3 extends over 15 amino acids. Losses at the gene ends were 3 bases for V and 4 bases for J; bases not matched to a gene: 6. Germline CDR1 is MDHEN and CDR2 is SYDVKM. The CDR3: CASSFLGGAPDTQYF. DNA for the CDR3: TGTGCCAGCAGTTTCCTCGGGGGGGCCCCAGATACGCAGTATTTT.

This clone has only a few counts. The chain has TRBV11-3 and TRBJ1-5; D is ambiguous. Trimming removed 3 bases from V and 4 bases from J, with 10 bases in between. The CDR3 length is 14 residues. CDR1 SGHNT and CDR2 YENEEA come from the germline V gene. CDR3 in DNA: TGTGCCAGCAGCTTCGGAGGACGGAATCAGCCCCAGCATTTT. Protein: CASSFGGRNQPQHF.

This clone was counted only a few times. The CDR3 coding sequence is TGTGCCAGCAGCTTCGTACGTGGGGGAGGCGAGCAGTACTTC. Protein sequence: CASSFVRGGGEQYF. The chain recombines TRBV4-2 with TRBJ2-7; possibly TRBD2 for D (6 bases). The CDR3 loop spans 14 amino acids. Between the trimmed V and J ends, which lost 5 bases and 6 bases, there was a span of 17 bases. Germline assignment: CDR1 LGHNA and CDR2 YNFKEQ.

This clone occurred a few times. The V and J genes are TRBV5-6 and TRBJ2-5; TRBD1 or TRBD2 may be the D gene (6 bases each). TRBJ2-7 explains the end of the DNA better; the J call may be wrong. This CDR3 is built from 14 residues. Germline V CDR1 and CDR2: SGHDT, YYEEEE. CDR3: CASSRGTFGGEQYF. CDR3 coding DNA: TGTGCCAGCAGCCGGGGGACATTTGGGGGCGAGCAGTACTTC.

On this clone itself: The junction differs from germline at one of its ends, possibly a read error. The V gene is TRBV7-9, the J gene TRBJ2-3, with D hard to call. The CDR3 sequence is 16 residues long. Germline V lookup: CDR1 SEHNR, CDR2 FQNEAQ (reference sequence). The CDR3 DNA sequence: TGCGCCAGCAGCCAAGGTCCGTTCTCTAGCACAGATACGCAGTATTTT. It is translated as CASSQGPFSSTDTQYF.

The chain carries TRBV11-2 and TRBJ2-7; D gene unclear. V was clipped by 0 bases and J by 3 bases, with 9 bases between them. From germline, CDR1 is SGHAT and CDR2 FQNNGV. The CDR3 extends over 14 amino acids. The DNA of the CDR3 is TGTGCCAGCAGCTTAGAGTTGGGAAACTACGAGCAGTACTTC. It specifies CASSLELGNYEQYF.

In this sample, this clone is large. V usage is TRBV27 and J usage is TRBJ1-4; D may be TRBD1 (6 bases). This CDR3 contains 13 residues. Trimming took 4 bases from V and 8 from J, leaving 11 bases between them. The germline V gene has CDR1 MNHEY and CDR2 SMNVEV (reference sequence). Written as DNA, the CDR3 is TGTGCCAGCAGTTGGGGGCTAGGGGAAAAACTGTTTTTT. It yields the protein CASSWGLGEKLFF.